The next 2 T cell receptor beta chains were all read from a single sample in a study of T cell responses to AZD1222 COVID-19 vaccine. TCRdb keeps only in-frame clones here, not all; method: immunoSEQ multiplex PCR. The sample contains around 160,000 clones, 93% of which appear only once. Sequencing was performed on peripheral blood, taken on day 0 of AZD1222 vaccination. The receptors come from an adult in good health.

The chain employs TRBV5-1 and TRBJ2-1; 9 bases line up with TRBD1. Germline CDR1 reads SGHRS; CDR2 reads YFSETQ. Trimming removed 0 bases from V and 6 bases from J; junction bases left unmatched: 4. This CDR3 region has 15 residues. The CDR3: CASSLAVTGGNEQFF. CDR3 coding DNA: TGCGCCAGCAGCTTGGCCGTGACAGGGGGCAATGAGCAGTTCTTC.

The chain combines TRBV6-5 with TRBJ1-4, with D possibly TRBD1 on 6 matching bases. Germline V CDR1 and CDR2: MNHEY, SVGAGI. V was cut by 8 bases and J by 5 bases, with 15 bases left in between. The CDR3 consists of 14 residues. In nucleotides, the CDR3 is TGTGCCAGCCGAGGCCTTACAGGGAATGAAAAACTGTTTTTT. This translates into CASRGLTGNEKLFF.